The source of this T cell receptor beta chain is a study of T cell changes during pregnancy in multiple sclerosis. CDR1 SGHDT and CDR2 YYEEEE come from the germline V gene. Trimming removed 3 bases from V and 5 bases from J; junction bases left unmatched: 5. The CDR3 totals 14 residues. TCRdb's table, derived via immunoSEQ multiplex PCR, lists solely in-frame clones and lacks some. The sample holds around 53,000 clones, around nine tenths seen once. This chain joins TRBV5-6 and TRBJ2-5, with TRBD1 identical over 9 bases. The origin of this receptor is a female donor with multiple sclerosis, enrolled in a pregnancy study. The input for sequencing was CD8+ T cells from peripheral blood mononuclear cells, taken before pregnancy. CDR3 nucleotide sequence: TGTGCCAGCAGCTCCGGGACAGGGAGGGAGACCCAGTACTTC. The encoded protein is CASSSGTGRETQYF.